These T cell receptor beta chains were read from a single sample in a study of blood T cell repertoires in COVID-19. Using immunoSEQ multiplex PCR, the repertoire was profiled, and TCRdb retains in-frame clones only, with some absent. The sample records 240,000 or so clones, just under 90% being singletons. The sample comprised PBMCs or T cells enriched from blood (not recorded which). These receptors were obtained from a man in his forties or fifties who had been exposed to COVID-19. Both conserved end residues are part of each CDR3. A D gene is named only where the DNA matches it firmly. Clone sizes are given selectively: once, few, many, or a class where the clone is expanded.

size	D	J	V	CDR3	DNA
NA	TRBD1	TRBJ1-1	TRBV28	CASSLWGQGGDTEAFF	TGTGCCAGCAGTTTATGGGGACAGGGGGGCGACACTGAAGCTTTCTTT
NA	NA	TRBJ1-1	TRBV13	CASSSPDRLDAFF	TGTGCCAGCAGCTCCCCTGACAGGTTGGATGCTTTCTTT
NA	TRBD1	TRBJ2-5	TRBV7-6	CASRTGTGLYGGTQYF	TGTGCCAGCAGGACCGGGACAGGGCTGTATGGGGGTACCCAGTACTTC
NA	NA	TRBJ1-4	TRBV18	CASSQQMRNEKLFF	TGTGCCAGCTCTCAACAGATGAGAAATGAAAAACTGTTTTTT
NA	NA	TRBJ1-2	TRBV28	CASSSGQYGYTF	TGTGCCAGCAGTTCCGGACAGTATGGCTACACCTTC
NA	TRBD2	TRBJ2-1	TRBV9	CASSPLGLGVTEQFF	TGTGCCTCCTCACCGCTGGGACTAGGAGTTACTGAGCAGTTCTTC
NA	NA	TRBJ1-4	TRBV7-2	CASSLGSRSSEKLFF	TGTGCCAGCAGCCTAGGGTCCAGGTCGAGCGAAAAACTGTTTTTT
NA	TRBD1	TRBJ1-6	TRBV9	CASSRGTGNSPLHF	TGTGCCAGCAGCAGAGGGACAGGGAATTCACCCCTCCACTTT
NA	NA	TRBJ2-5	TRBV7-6	CASSLAQPGYQETQYF	TGTGCCAGCAGCTTAGCGCAACCAGGGTACCAAGAGACCCAGTACTTC
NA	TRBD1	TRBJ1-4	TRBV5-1	CASSFEGAAREKLFF	TGCGCCAGCAGCTTCGAGGGGGCGGCTCGTGAAAAACTGTTTTTT
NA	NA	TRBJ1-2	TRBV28	CASRGGYRNYGYTF	TGTGCCAGCAGGGGGGGGTATCGGAACTATGGCTACACCTTC
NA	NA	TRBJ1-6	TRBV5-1	CASSPGQISPLHF	TGCGCCAGCAGCCCAGGACAGATCTCACCCCTCCACTTT
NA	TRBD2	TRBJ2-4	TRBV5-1	CASSLAGTSGPLGIQYF	TGCGCCAGCAGCTTGGCCGGGACTAGCGGGCCCCTGGGCATTCAGTACTTC
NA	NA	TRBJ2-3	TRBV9	CASSVASSTDTQYF	TGTGCCAGCAGCGTAGCGTCGTCCACAGATACGCAGTATTTT
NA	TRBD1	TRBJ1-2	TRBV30	CAWKVPGQGADGYTF	TGTGCCTGGAAAGTACCGGGACAGGGGGCGGATGGCTACACCTTC
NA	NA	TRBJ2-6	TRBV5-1	CASSSFGNSGANVLTF	TGCGCCAGCAGCTCTTTCGGTAACTCTGGGGCCAACGTCCTGACTTTC
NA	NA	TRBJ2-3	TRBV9	CASSPQVGGDTQYF	TGTGCCAGCAGCCCACAGGTCGGGGGAGATACGCAGTATTTT
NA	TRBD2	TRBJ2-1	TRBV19	CASSITAGGNEQFF	TGTGCCAGTAGTATAACAGCGGGAGGGAATGAGCAGTTCTTC
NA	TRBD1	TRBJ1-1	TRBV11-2	CASSRQGEREAFF	TGTGCCAGCAGCCGACAGGGGGAGAGGGAAGCTTTCTTT
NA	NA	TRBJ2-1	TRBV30	CAWSVANEQFF	TGTGCCTGGAGTGTAGCGAATGAGCAGTTCTTC
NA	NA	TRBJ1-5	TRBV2	CASSVESGSNQPQHF	TGTGCCAGCAGTGTCGAGAGCGGGAGCAATCAGCCCCAGCATTTT
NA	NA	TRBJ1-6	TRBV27	CASSWGGASNSPLHF	TGTGCCAGCAGTTGGGGGGGGGCTTCTAATTCACCCCTCCACTTT
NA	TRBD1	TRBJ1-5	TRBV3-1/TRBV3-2	CASSQGTGGQPQHF	TGTGCCAGCAGCCAAGGGACAGGGGGTCAGCCCCAGCATTTT
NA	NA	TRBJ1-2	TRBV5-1	CASSLELDYGYTF	TGCGCCAGCAGCTTAGAGCTGGACTATGGCTACACCTTC
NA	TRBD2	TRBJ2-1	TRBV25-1	CASTGTSGGRYNEQFF	TGTGCCAGCACTGGGACTAGCGGGGGCAGATACAATGAGCAGTTCTTC
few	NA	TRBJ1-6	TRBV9	CASSAVQGSNSPLHF	TGTGCCAGCAGCGCCGTACAGGGTTCTAATTCACCCCTCCACTTT
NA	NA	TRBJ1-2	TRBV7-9	CASTESKDNEPGYTF	TGTGCCAGCACCGAGTCGAAGGACAACGAACCTGGCTACACCTTC
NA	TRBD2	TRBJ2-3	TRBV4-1	CASSLSGRDTDTQYF	TGCGCCAGCAGCCTTAGCGGGAGGGACACAGATACGCAGTATTTT
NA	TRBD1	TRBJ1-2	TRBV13	CASSSLRDRLGYGYTF	TGTGCCAGCAGCTCACTCCGGGACAGGCTAGGCTATGGCTACACCTTC
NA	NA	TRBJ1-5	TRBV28	CASSPMTWTASNQPQHF	TGTGCCAGCAGTCCCATGACTTGGACAGCTAGCAATCAGCCCCAGCATTTT
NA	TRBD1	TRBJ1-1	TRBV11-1	CASSSGQGRNTEAFF	TGTGCCAGCAGCTCCGGACAGGGGAGGAACACTGAAGCTTTCTTT
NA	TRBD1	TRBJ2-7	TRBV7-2	CASSLGQWSSYEQYF	TGTGCCAGCAGCCTGGGACAGTGGAGCTCCTACGAGCAGTACTTC
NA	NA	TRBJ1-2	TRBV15	CATSSSGGYGYTF	TGTGCCACCAGCAGTTCGGGGGGCTATGGCTACACCTTC
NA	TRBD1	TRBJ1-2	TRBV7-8	CASSLAALDRGPPWYGYTF	TGTGCCAGCAGCTTAGCGGCGCTGGACAGGGGACCGCCATGGTATGGCTACACCTTC
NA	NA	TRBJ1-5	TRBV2	CASSAERVIQPQHF	TGTGCCAGCAGTGCCGAGAGGGTGATTCAGCCCCAGCATTTT
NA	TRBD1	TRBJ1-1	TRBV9	CASTKQGGRSEAFF	TGTGCCAGCACCAAACAGGGGGGGAGGAGTGAAGCTTTCTTT
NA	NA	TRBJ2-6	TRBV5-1	CASSSLDSPSSGANVLTF	TGCGCCAGCAGCTCCCTGGACAGCCCCAGCTCTGGGGCCAACGTCCTGACTTTC
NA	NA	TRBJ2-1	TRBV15	CATSAQAGHYNEQFF	TGTGCCACCAGCGCCCAAGCGGGCCACTACAATGAGCAGTTCTTC
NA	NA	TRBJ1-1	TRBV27	CASSLIGALRTEAFF	TGTGCCAGCAGCCTAATTGGGGCCCTGAGGACTGAAGCTTTCTTT
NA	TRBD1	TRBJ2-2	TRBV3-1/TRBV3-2	CASSQGWGQGNTGELFF	TGTGCCAGCAGCCAAGGATGGGGACAGGGAAACACCGGGGAGCTGTTTTTT
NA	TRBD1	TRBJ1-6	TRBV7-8	CASSLNRGPYNSPLHF	TGTGCCAGCAGCCTAAACAGGGGGCCCTATAATTCACCCCTCCACTTT
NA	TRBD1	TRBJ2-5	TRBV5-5	CASSPPRDRGWETQYF	TGTGCCAGCAGCCCCCCCCGGGACAGGGGATGGGAGACCCAGTACTTC
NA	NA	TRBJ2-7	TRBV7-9	CASSLEDYPPYEQYF	TGTGCCAGCAGCTTGGAGGACTATCCCCCCTACGAGCAGTACTTC
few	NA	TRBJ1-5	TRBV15	CATSRDRLNNQPQHF	TGTGCCACCAGCAGAGACAGGCTAAACAATCAGCCCCAGCATTTT
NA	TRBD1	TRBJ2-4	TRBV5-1	CASSGTGMGNIQYF	TGCGCCAGCAGTGGGACAGGGATGGGAAACATTCAGTACTTC
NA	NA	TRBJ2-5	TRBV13	CASSLGGWSQETQYF	TGTGCCAGCAGCTTAGGCGGGTGGAGCCAAGAGACCCAGTACTTC
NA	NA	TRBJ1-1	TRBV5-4	CASSLDPPGLNTEAFF	TGTGCCAGCAGCTTGGACCCTCCAGGGCTGAACACTGAAGCTTTCTTT
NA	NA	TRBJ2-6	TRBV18	CASAPLLLMGTGGANVLTF	TGTGCCAGCGCCCCGTTATTGTTGATGGGGACTGGTGGGGCCAACGTCCTGACTTTC